This entry features one TCR beta chain sequence. The data were obtained in a study of CD8 T cells in Susac syndrome. cDNA came from about 0.5 to 1 ug RNA primed by random hexamers. A single record per CDR3 protein comes from TCRdb applying MiXCR to the immunoSEQ multiplex PCR reads. Here the sample spans fewer than 200,000 distinct CDR3 sequences, 80% to 95% being singletons. The CDR3 spans 15 residues. Trimming pared 4 bases from V and 5 bases from J, leaving 18 bases between. The TCR comes from a human donor in good health. The V and J genes are TRBV12-3 or TRBV12-4 and TRBJ2-7; D may correspond to TRBD1 or TRBD2 (5 bases each). Sequenced material: CD4+ T cells from PBMCs. DNA for the CDR3: TGTGCCAGCAGTTCCCGAGGGGCAGGTGGGAACGAGCAGTACTTC. It yields the protein CASSSRGAGGNEQYF.